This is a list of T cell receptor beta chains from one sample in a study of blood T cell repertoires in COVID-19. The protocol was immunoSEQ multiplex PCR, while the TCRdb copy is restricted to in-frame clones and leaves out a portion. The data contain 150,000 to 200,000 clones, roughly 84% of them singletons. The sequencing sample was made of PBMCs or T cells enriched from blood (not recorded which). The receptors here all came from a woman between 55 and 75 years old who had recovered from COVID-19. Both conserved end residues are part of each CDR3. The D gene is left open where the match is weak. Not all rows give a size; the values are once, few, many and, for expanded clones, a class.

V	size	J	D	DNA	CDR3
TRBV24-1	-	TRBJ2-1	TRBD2	TGTGCCACCAGTGACCCGGGACTAGCGGGGGGGCGGGAGCAGTTCTTC	CATSDPGLAGGREQFF
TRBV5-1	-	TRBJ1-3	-	TGCGCCAGCAGCTTGGACACCTCTGGAAACACCATATATTTT	CASSLDTSGNTIYF
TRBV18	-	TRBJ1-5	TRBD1	TGTGCCAGCTCACCACAGGGGGCCGGTCAGCCCCAGCATTTT	CASSPQGAGQPQHF
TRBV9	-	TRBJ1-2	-	TGTGCCAGCAGCCCAAGTGACTACTATGGCTACACCTTC	CASSPSDYYGYTF
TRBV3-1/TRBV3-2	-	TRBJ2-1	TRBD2	TGTGCCAGTCAGGGGCTAGCGGGGGGCAAGAATGAGCAGTTCTTC	CASQGLAGGKNEQFF
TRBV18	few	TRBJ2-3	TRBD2	TGTGCCAGCTCACCTAGCGGGCACACAGATACGCAGTATTTT	CASSPSGHTDTQYF
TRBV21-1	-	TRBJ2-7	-	TGTGCCAGCAGCAGATTGAGCCAGGGCCGGTACGAGCAGTACTTC	CASSRLSQGRYEQYF
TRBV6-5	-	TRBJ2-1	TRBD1	TGTGCCAGCAGACGGGACAGGGAGTTTGGTGAGCAGTTCTTC	CASRRDREFGEQFF
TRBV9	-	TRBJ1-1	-	TGTGCCAGCAGCGTAGGGGCTACAGGGCGCACTGAAGCTTTCTTT	CASSVGATGRTEAFF
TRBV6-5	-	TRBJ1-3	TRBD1	TGTGCCAGCAGCAGAAAAGGGACAGGGGGCAACACCATATATTTT	CASSRKGTGGNTIYF
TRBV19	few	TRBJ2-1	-	TGTGCCAGTAGTATACTGGCGGCAAGGAAGCAGTTCTTC	CASSILAARKQFF